These 5 T cell receptor beta chains share one sample of origin, sequenced in a study of OX40 agonist ivuxolimab in advanced cancers. Sequencing was performed with immunoSEQ multiplex PCR; in TCRdb, only in-frame clones are kept and a portion is missing. The table records about 27,000 clones, 81% of them present only once. Sequenced here: CD4+ or CD8+ T cells sorted from blood, sampled in a trial of the OX40 agonist ivuxolimab. Receptor source: an adult with an advanced solid tumor such as melanoma, head and neck, liver or kidney cancer.

The V and J genes are TRBV6-5 and TRBJ2-5; weak D call: TRBD2 (6 bases). This CDR3 comprises 12 residues. Trimming left V 5 bases short and J 7 bases short, with 11 bases between. CDR1 and CDR2 (germline): MNHEY, SVGAGI. Here the CDR3 reads CASSPPEGTQYF. In nucleotides, the CDR3 is TGTGCCAGCAGTCCCCCGGAGGGGACCCAGTACTTC.

The V gene is TRBV2, the J gene TRBJ2-4; 7 nucleotides match TRBD2. V was pared by 2 bases and J by 0 bases, with 7 bases of the junction left unmatched. CDR1 SNHLY and CDR2 FYNNEI come from the germline V gene. The CDR3 length is 17 residues. In DNA form, the CDR3 reads TGTGCCAGCAGTGAATCTCGGCGGGAGCTAGCCAAAAACATTCAGTACTTC. As protein: CASSESRRELAKNIQYF.

V and J are TRBV6-5 and TRBJ1-4; the match to TRBD1 covers 7 bases. The CDR3 has 16 residues. CDR1 is MNHEY and CDR2 is SVGAGI in the germline V gene. Losses at the gene ends were 2 bases for V and 5 bases for J; bases not matched to a gene: 8. Here the CDR3 DNA reads TGTGCCAGCAGTTACGCTAGACAGGGTTGGAATGAAAAACTGTTTTTT. Its translation is CASSYARQGWNEKLFF.

The rearrangement joins TRBV5-1 to TRBJ2-3; the D gene is possibly TRBD2 (5 bases). The CDR3 loop spans 13 amino acids. The V gene lost 9 bases and the J gene lost 6 bases, with 17 bases spanning the gap. Germline V lookup: CDR1 SGHRS, CDR2 YFSETQ. The CDR3 here is CATARNTGDTQYF. In DNA, the CDR3 is TGCGCCACTGCAAGAAATACGGGGGATACGCAGTATTTT.

This clone came up once. The chain employs TRBV10-3 and TRBJ2-2, with TRBD1 matching 8 bases. CDR1 is ENHRY and CDR2 is SYGVKD in the germline V gene. With 8 bases clipped from V and 6 bases from J, the junction kept 2 bases outside the gene matches. CDR3 size: 12 residues. CDR3 nucleotide sequence: TGTGCCATCCTGACAGGGGCCGGGGAGCTGTTTTTT. This translates into CAILTGAGELFF.